The 30 T cell receptor beta chains given below trace back to one sample, sequenced in a study of blood T cell repertoires in COVID-19. Assay: immunoSEQ multiplex PCR; the TCRdb copy retains only in-frame clones and omits some. The top ten hold approximately 6% of the sample, which has about 200,000 clones, more than 75% seen once. The sample comprised peripheral blood. The source of these receptors is a middle-aged woman with COVID-19, enrolled during active disease.

The genes are TRBV6-6 and TRBJ2-7, with 10 bases identical to TRBD1. After removal of 5 bases from V and 7 bases from J, the junction contained 8 bases not matched to a gene. In germline, CDR1 is MNHNY, CDR2 SVGAGI (reference sequence). The CDR3 has 14 residues. The CDR3 nucleotides read TGTGCCAGCAGTCCCCCGGGACAGGGGCTTGAGCAGTACTTC. As protein: CASSPPGQGLEQYF.

The V gene is TRBV6-6, the J gene TRBJ2-1; 12 nucleotides match TRBD2. In germline, CDR1 is MNHNY, CDR2 SVGAGI (reference sequence). This CDR3 spans 13 amino acids. J gave up 7 bases and V 8 bases, and 3 bases lay outside the gene matches. The CDR3 is CASSGLAGNEQFF. CDR3 DNA: TGTGCCAGCTCAGGACTAGCGGGGAATGAGCAGTTCTTC.

V gene TRBV7-2 combines with J gene TRBJ2-1; 11 bases are a match to TRBD2. The CDR3 has 17 amino acids. The germline V gene has CDR1 SGHTA and CDR2 FQGNSA. After removal of 0 bases from V and 9 bases from J, the junction contained 10 bases not matched to a gene. DNA of the CDR3: TGTGCCAGCAGCTTAGCTGGAGGTAGCGGGGGGGCAGGTGAGCAGTTCTTC. It specifies CASSLAGGSGGAGEQFF.

The V and J genes are TRBV3-1 (or the pseudogene TRBV3-2) and TRBJ2-7; the D is unclear. Per germline, CDR1 LGHDT and CDR2 YNNKEL (reference sequence). V lost 4 bases to trimming and J lost 3 bases, with 4 bases between them. There are 11 residues in the CDR3. CDR3 nucleotides: TGTGCCAGCAGCCGAGGCTACGAGCAGTACTTC. It encodes CASSRGYEQYF.

The DNA of the CDR3 is TGTGCCAGCAGTTCGGGACACCTCCCCTACGAGCAGTACTTC. Protein: CASSSGHLPYEQYF. The chain joins TRBV27 to TRBJ2-7, with D possibly TRBD1 on 6 matching bases. Trimming took 4 bases from V and 2 from J, leaving 12 bases between them. CDR1 is MNHEY, CDR2 SMNVEV, per germline (reference sequence). This CDR3 comprises 14 residues.

J is TRBJ2-3 and V is TRBV9; D may be TRBD2 (5 bases). The CDR3 sequence is 13 residues long. The germline V gene encodes CDR1 SGDLS and CDR2 YYNGEE. V shed 4 bases and J shed 1 base, with 7 bases lying between them. The CDR3 DNA reads TGTGCCAGCAGCCTCGGGGGCACAGATACGCAGTATTTT. Amino acids: CASSLGGTDTQYF. Variable domain in full (rest from reference TRBV9 and TRBJ2-3): DSGVTQTPKHLITATGQRVTLRCSPRSGDLSVYWYQQSLDQGLQFLIQYYNGEERAKGNILERFSAQQFPDLHSELNLSSLELGDSALYFCASSLGGTDTQYFGPGTRLTVL.

The chain recombines TRBV5-1 with TRBJ1-1; TRBD1 matches at 8 bases. Germline V gene lookup returns CDR1 SGHRS and CDR2 YFSETQ. CDR3 size: 16 residues. With V trimmed by 6 bases and J by 4 bases, 14 bases remained unmatched. CDR3 sequence (DNA): TGCGCCAGCAAACCTACTGGGGACAGGACGAGCACTGAAGCTTTCTTT. This gives the protein CASKPTGDRTSTEAFF.

The chain links TRBV18 to TRBJ1-5, with D possibly being TRBD1 (5 bases). Germline CDR1 reads KGHSH; CDR2 reads LQKENI. This CDR3 comprises 18 residues. Trimming stripped 0 bases from V and 2 bases from J, with 17 bases between. The CDR3 is CASSPPRESGRGNQPQHF. CDR3 nucleotide sequence: TGTGCCAGCTCACCACCCAGGGAATCCGGACGCGGCAATCAGCCCCAGCATTTT.

The genes are TRBV5-4 and TRBJ2-6, with 8 nucleotides matching TRBD1. Trimming at V came to 5 bases and at J to 9 bases, leaving 16 bases not matched to a gene. The CDR3 spans 17 residues. CDR1 and CDR2 from the germline V gene are SGHNT and YYREEE (reference sequence). Here the CDR3 reads CASRSAGTGSLVNVLTF. The CDR3 region has the DNA TGTGCCAGCAGATCCGCCGGGACAGGCTCTCTTGTCAACGTCCTGACTTTC.

J is TRBJ2-1 and V is TRBV5-1; 7 positions agree with TRBD1. The V gene end was trimmed by 4 bases and the J gene end by 2 bases; junction bases not matched to a gene: 6. CDR1 and CDR2 from the germline V gene are SGHRS and YFSETQ. The CDR3 is made up of 15 amino acids. The CDR3 loop reads CASSPTGKPYNEQFF. CDR3 nucleotide sequence: TGCGCCAGCAGCCCGACAGGGAAGCCCTACAATGAGCAGTTCTTC.

J is TRBJ2-7 and V is TRBV5-5; 8 nucleotides agree with TRBD1. This CDR3 is 13 amino acids long. The J segment lost 7 bases and the V segment lost 4 bases, leaving 7 bases of the junction unmatched. CDR1 and CDR2 from the germline V gene are SGHKS and YYEKEE (reference sequence). CDR3 in amino acids: CASSPPGGSEQYF. CDR3 sequence (DNA): TGTGCCAGCAGCCCACCAGGGGGCAGTGAGCAGTACTTC.

This clone has a handful of counts. Within the sample, other DNA sequences also encode this same CDR3. CDR3 in amino acids: CASSRTGSYEQYF. Written as DNA, the CDR3 is TGTGCCAGTAGTCGGACAGGCTCCTACGAGCAGTACTTC. The V gene is TRBV19, the J gene TRBJ2-7; 7 bases align to TRBD1. From germline, CDR1 is LNHDA and CDR2 SQIVND (reference sequence). The CDR3 is 13 amino acids. The V and J ends lost 5 bases and 0 bases, in that order; junction bases with no gene match: 1. Based on the CDR3 plus reference TRBV19 and TRBJ2-7, the full variable domain is DGGITQSPKYLFRKEGQNVTLSCEQNLNHDAMYWYRQDPGQGLRLIYYSQIVNDFQKGDIAEGYSVSREKKESFPLTVTSAQKNPTAFYLCASSRTGSYEQYFGPGTRLTVT.

This sequence joins TRBV6-5 and TRBJ1-6; D is undetermined. Trimming shortened V by 4 bases and J by 10 bases, and 14 bases separated the two germline ends. The CDR3 runs 14 residues. Germline CDR1 reads MNHEY; CDR2 reads SVGAGI. As DNA, the CDR3 is TGTGCCAGCAGTTCACGAGGGAATAGATCACCCCTCCACTTT. Translated: CASSSRGNRSPLHF.

V and J are TRBV19 and TRBJ1-2, with D possibly matching TRBD1 (6 bases). Trimming stripped 6 bases from V and 1 base from J, with 15 bases between. From germline, CDR1 is LNHDA and CDR2 SQIVND (reference sequence). The CDR3 is made up of 15 amino acids. CDR3 loop: CASSRGGALNYGYTF. In DNA form, the CDR3 reads TGTGCCAGTAGCCGAGGGGGGGCCCTTAACTATGGCTACACCTTC. The full variable domain, completed using reference TRBV19 and TRBJ1-2, is DGGITQSPKYLFRKEGQNVTLSCEQNLNHDAMYWYRQDPGQGLRLIYYSQIVNDFQKGDIAEGYSVSREKKESFPLTVTSAQKNPTAFYLCASSRGGALNYGYTFGSGTRLTVV.

The J gene is TRBJ1-6, the V gene TRBV7-9, with 7 bases aligning to TRBD1. CDR1 SEHNR and CDR2 FQNEAQ come from the germline V gene (reference sequence). The CDR3 loop spans 18 amino acids. The ends lost 4 bases at V and 7 bases at J; junction bases unmatched: 16. The CDR3 is CASSSYTGVGLANSPLHF. The CDR3 coding sequence is TGTGCCAGCAGCTCATACACAGGGGTGGGGTTGGCGAATTCACCCCTCCACTTT.

The chain recombines TRBV7-9 with TRBJ2-5, with 11 bases that match TRBD2. V shed 3 bases and J 2 bases; nucleotides not matched to a gene: 5. The CDR3 is 16 residues long. Looked up from germline, CDR1 is SEHNR and CDR2 is FQNEAQ (reference sequence). For the CDR3, the DNA is TGTGCCAGCAGCTTTACTAGCGGGGGAGCACAAGAGACCCAGTACTTC. Its translation: CASSFTSGGAQETQYF.

The chain links TRBV3-1 (or the pseudogene TRBV3-2) to TRBJ2-7, with D unclear. This CDR3 spans 14 amino acids. The germline V gene has CDR1 LGHDT and CDR2 YNNKEL (reference sequence). V gave up 0 bases and J gave up 3 bases, with 9 bases separating them. The DNA of the CDR3 is TGTGCCAGCAGCCAAGAGCGAAGACACTACGAGCAGTACTTC. Amino acids: CASSQERRHYEQYF.

The rearrangement uses TRBV27 and TRBJ1-4, with TRBD1 matching over 7 bases. The CDR3 is 16 amino acids. Trimming at V came to 5 bases and at J to 3 bases, leaving 9 bases not matched to a gene. Germline-derived CDR1 and CDR2 are MNHEY and SMNVEV (reference sequence). The CDR3 here is CASSRGIGGSNEKLFF. The CDR3 DNA is TGTGCCAGCAGTAGGGGGATAGGGGGCTCTAATGAAAAACTGTTTTTT.

This CDR3 is CASYPVDRGAYGYTF. CDR3 in DNA: TGTGCCAGTTATCCTGTGGACAGGGGTGCTTATGGCTACACCTTC. The chain couples TRBV19 to TRBJ1-2, with 9 bases identical to TRBD1. CDR3 length equals 15 residues. With 8 bases clipped from V and 5 bases from J, the junction kept 12 bases outside the gene matches. Germline V CDR1 and CDR2: LNHDA, SQIVND (reference sequence).

V and J are TRBV5-1 and TRBJ1-1; 10 nucleotides line up with TRBD1. CDR1 and CDR2 from the germline V gene are SGHRS and YFSETQ. The ends lost 2 bases at V and 4 bases at J; junction bases unmatched: 8. The CDR3 extends over 16 amino acids. The CDR3 bases are TGCGCCAGCAGCTTTGGGACAGGGGCTAGTGGCACTGAAGCTTTCTTT. Translated, it gives CASSFGTGASGTEAFF.

The rearrangement joins TRBV30 to TRBJ1-6; D remains unclear. Between the trimmed V and J ends, which lost 3 bases and 9 bases, there was a span of 15 bases. This CDR3 comprises 14 residues. From germline, CDR1 is GTSNPN and CDR2 SVGIG (reference sequence). The CDR3 sequence is CAWSGARHISPLHF. The CDR3 region has the DNA TGTGCCTGGAGCGGAGCGAGGCATATTTCACCCCTCCACTTT.

The V gene is TRBV3-1 (or the pseudogene TRBV3-2), the J gene TRBJ1-2; 8 nucleotides agree with TRBD1. Per germline, CDR1 LGHDT and CDR2 YNNKEL (reference sequence). J gave up 8 bases and V 3 bases, and 8 bases lay outside the gene matches. The CDR3 has 14 amino acids. The CDR3 here is CASSQADRGDGYTF. CDR3 nucleotides: TGTGCCAGCAGCCAGGCCGACAGGGGAGACGGCTACACCTTC.

V gene TRBV3-1 (or the pseudogene TRBV3-2) combines with J gene TRBJ1-1; D unclear. V lost 8 bases and J 2 bases, leaving 18 bases between the germline ends. CDR1 and CDR2 (germline): LGHDT, YNNKEL (reference sequence). The CDR3 contains 15 residues. For the CDR3, the DNA is TGTGCCAGCGGAAGATCGGGGTCCGGTAACACTGAAGCTTTCTTT. Translation gives CASGRSGSGNTEAFF.

The chain couples TRBV3-1 (or the pseudogene TRBV3-2) to TRBJ1-3; the D gene is possibly TRBD1 (6 bases). This CDR3 contains 14 residues. CDR1 and CDR2 from the germline V gene are LGHDT and YNNKEL (reference sequence). The V end lost 3 bases, the J end lost 4 bases, and 10 bases lay between the germline ends. The CDR3 sequence: CASSHEGDGNTIYF. CDR3 DNA sequence: TGTGCCAGCAGCCACGAGGGGGACGGAAACACCATATATTTT.

The chain employs TRBV7-8 and TRBJ1-3, with a tentative D call TRBD1 (5 bases). Germline-derived CDR1 and CDR2 are SGHVS and FQNEAQ. The CDR3 spans 15 residues. Trimming stripped 4 bases from V and 4 bases from J, with 14 bases between. CDR3 coding DNA: TGTGCCAGCAGCTCCTCTGGGGCGCTGGGAAACACCATATATTTT. This encodes CASSSSGALGNTIYF.

The genes are TRBV5-4 and TRBJ2-1, with a possible D match to TRBD1 (6 bases). Between the trimmed V and J ends, which lost 0 bases and 2 bases, there was a span of 9 bases. The CDR3 contains 15 residues. CDR1 and CDR2 (germline): SGHNT, YYREEE (reference sequence). The CDR3 nucleotides are TGTGCCAGCAGCTTGGACGGGACAACCTACAATGAGCAGTTCTTC. This encodes CASSLDGTTYNEQFF. Supplemented by reference TRBV5-4 and TRBJ2-1, the full variable domain reads ETGVTQSPTHLIKTRGQQVTLRCSSQSGHNTVSWYQQALGQGPQFIFQYYREEENGRGNFPPRFSGLQFPNYSSELNVNALELDDSALYLCASSLDGTTYNEQFFGPGTRLTVL.

The chain couples TRBV5-1 to TRBJ2-3, with D possibly TRBD1 on 6 matching bases. The CDR3 covers 16 residues. V was clipped by 5 bases and J by 4 bases, with 20 bases between them. The germline V gene has CDR1 SGHRS and CDR2 YFSETQ. This CDR3 is CASRFGPQGTADTQYF. The CDR3 coding sequence is TGCGCCAGCAGGTTCGGACCCCAGGGGACGGCAGATACGCAGTATTTT.

The chain couples TRBV5-1 to TRBJ2-3; TRBD1 matches 9 bases. Per germline, CDR1 SGHRS and CDR2 YFSETQ. The CDR3 runs to 16 residues. V shed 4 bases and J 6 bases; nucleotides not matched to a gene: 12. The CDR3 protein is CASSVQTGGFEDTQYF. The CDR3 DNA sequence: TGCGCCAGCAGCGTTCAGACAGGGGGGTTTGAGGATACGCAGTATTTT.

The sample holds one count of this clone. The chain recombines TRBV5-1 with TRBJ2-7; D is perhaps TRBD1 (5 bases). This CDR3 contains 15 residues. V lost 3 bases to trimming and J lost 0 bases, with 13 bases between them. Germline loops: CDR1 SGHRS, CDR2 YFSETQ. The CDR3 DNA reads TGCGCCAGCAGCTCTCGTCAGGGAAGCTCCTACGAGCAGTACTTC. Translation: CASSSRQGSSYEQYF.

The chain employs TRBV4-2 and TRBJ2-7; 7 positions match TRBD1. CDR1 and CDR2 from the germline V gene are LGHNA and YNFKEQ. V lost 2 bases, J lost 6 bases, and 10 bases stayed unmatched. This CDR3 region has 15 residues. The chain's CDR3 is CASSQTPGQFSEQYF. DNA for the CDR3: TGTGCCAGCAGCCAAACCCCGGGACAGTTTAGCGAGCAGTACTTC.